The clone carrying this T cell receptor beta chain was picked up one time. The germline gives CDR1 MNHEY, CDR2 SMNVEV (reference sequence). J was trimmed by 3 bases and V by 4 bases; bases with no gene match: 3. The CDR3 consists of 14 residues. The source of the sample is a study of blood T cell repertoires in COVID-19. The overall study: COVID-19 samples from acute and convalescent phases originated in the United States, Italy and Spain. In each case, the material was cDNA or gDNA derived from T cells, B-cell-depleted T cells, or PBMCs.

Methods used by the authors: By means of reference gene primer amplification, nucleated cell counts were estimated. TCRdb keeps only in-frame clones here, not all; method: immunoSEQ multiplex PCR. From that table come the V and J calls and clone size; the DNA was used to work out D and trimming. Of 200,000 to 250,000 clones detected, roughly 83% appear once; the ten largest clones hold around 7.2%. V gene TRBV27 combines with J gene TRBJ2-7; TRBD1 matches at 10 bases. What was sequenced was peripheral blood. The sequence derives from a woman aged 45-65 years with acute or convalescent COVID-19. Written as DNA, the CDR3 is TGTGCCAGCAGTTGGGACAGGGGAAGCTACGAGCAGTACTTC. It encodes CASSWDRGSYEQYF.